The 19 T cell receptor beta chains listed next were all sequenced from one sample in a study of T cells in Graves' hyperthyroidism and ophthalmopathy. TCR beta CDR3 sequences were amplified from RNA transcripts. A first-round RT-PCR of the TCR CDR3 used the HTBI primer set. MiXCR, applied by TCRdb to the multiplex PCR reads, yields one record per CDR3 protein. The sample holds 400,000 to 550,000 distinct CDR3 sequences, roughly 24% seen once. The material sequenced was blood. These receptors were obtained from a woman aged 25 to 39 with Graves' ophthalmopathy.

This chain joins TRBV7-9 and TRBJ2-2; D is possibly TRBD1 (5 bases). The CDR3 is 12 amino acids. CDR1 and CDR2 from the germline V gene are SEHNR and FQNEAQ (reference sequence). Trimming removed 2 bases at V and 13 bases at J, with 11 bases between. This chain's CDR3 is CASSLNPGWLFF. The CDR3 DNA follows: TGTGCCAGCAGCTTAAATCCAGGGTGGCTGTTTTTT.

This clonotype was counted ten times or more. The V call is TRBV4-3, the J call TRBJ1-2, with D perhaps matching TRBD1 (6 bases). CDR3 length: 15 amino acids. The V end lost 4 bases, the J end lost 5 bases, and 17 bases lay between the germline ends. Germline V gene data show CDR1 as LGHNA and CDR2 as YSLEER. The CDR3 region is CASSPKGGGWYGYTF. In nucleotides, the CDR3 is TGCGCCAGCAGCCCTAAAGGAGGGGGATGGTATGGCTACACCTTC.

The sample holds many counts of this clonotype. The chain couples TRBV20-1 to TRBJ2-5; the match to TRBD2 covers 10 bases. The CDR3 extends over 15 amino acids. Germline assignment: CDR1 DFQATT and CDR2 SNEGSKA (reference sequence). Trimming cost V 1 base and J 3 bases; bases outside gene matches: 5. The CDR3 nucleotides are TGCAGTGCTAGAGTAGCGGGGGGTGGGGAAGAGACCCAGTACTTC. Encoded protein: CSARVAGGGEETQYF.

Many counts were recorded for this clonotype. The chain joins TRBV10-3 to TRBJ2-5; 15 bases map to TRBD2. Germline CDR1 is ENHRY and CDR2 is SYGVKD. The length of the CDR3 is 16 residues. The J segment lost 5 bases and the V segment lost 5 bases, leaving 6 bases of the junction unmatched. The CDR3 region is CAISNPGLAGGETQYF. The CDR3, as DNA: TGTGCCATCAGTAATCCGGGACTAGCGGGGGGTGAGACCCAGTACTTC.

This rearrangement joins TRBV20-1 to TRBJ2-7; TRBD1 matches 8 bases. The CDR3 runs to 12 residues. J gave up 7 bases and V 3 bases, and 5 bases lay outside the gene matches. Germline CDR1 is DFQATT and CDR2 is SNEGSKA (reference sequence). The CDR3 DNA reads TGCAGTGCTAGGCACAGGGGGATAGAGCAGTACTTC. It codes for CSARHRGIEQYF.

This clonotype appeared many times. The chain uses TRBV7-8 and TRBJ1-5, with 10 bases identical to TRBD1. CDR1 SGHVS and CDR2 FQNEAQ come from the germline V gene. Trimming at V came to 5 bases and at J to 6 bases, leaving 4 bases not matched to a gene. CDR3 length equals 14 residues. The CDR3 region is CASSPRDRGQPQHF. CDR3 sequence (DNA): TGTGCCAGCAGCCCCCGGGACAGGGGTCAGCCCCAGCATTTT.

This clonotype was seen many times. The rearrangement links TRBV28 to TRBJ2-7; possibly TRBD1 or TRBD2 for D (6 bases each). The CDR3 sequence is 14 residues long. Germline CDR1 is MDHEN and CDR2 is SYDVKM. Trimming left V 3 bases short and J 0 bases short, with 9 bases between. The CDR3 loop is CASSFGGGSYEQYF. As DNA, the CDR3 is TGTGCCAGCAGTTTTGGAGGGGGCTCCTACGAGCAGTACTTC.

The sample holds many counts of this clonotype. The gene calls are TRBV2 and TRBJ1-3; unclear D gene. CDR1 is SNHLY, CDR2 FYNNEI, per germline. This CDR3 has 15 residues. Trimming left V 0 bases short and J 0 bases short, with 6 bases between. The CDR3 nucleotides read TGTGCCAGCAGTGAAGCCCCAGGCTCTGGAAACACCATATATTTT. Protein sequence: CASSEAPGSGNTIYF. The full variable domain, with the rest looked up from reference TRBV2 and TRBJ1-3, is EPEVTQTPSHQVTQMGQEVILRCVPISNHLYFYWYRQILGQKVEFLVSFYNNEISEKSEIFDDQFSVERPDGSNFTLKIRSTKLEDSAMYFCASSEAPGSGNTIYFGEGSWLTVV.

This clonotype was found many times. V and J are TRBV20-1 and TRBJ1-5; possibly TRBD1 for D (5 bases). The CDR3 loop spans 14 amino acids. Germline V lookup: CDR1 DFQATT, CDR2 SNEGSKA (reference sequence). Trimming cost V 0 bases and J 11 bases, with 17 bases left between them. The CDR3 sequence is CSARDSGPVETQHF. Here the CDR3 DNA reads TGCAGTGCTAGAGATTCGGGGCCGGTTGAGACCCAGCATTTT.

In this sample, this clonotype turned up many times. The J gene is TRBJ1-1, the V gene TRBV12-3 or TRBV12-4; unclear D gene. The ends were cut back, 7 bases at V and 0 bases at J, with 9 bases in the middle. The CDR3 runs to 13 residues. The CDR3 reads CASNSGMNTEAFF. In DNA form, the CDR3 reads TGTGCCAGCAATTCGGGTATGAACACTGAAGCTTTCTTT.

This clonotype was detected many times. This CDR3 reads CASSSPGQGWTEAFF. In DNA form, the CDR3 reads TGTGCCAGCAGCTCTCCGGGACAGGGTTGGACTGAAGCTTTCTTT. The chain uses TRBV6-2 or TRBV6-3 and TRBJ1-1; TRBD1 matches at 9 bases. Germline V lookup: CDR1 MNHEY, CDR2 SVGEGT. The V gene end was trimmed by 6 bases and the J gene end by 5 bases; junction bases not matched to a gene: 10. The CDR3 contains 15 residues.

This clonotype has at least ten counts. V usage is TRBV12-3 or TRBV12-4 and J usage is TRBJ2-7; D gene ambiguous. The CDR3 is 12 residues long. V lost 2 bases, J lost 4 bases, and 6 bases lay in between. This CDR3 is CASSLIVYEQYF. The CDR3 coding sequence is TGTGCCAGCAGTTTAATCGTTTACGAGCAGTACTTC.

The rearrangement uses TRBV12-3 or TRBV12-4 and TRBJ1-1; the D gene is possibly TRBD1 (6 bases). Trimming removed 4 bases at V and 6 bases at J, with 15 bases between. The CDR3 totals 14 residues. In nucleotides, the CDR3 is TGTGCCAGCAGTTCCCACGGGGGACAACCTGAAGCTTTCTTT. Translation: CASSSHGGQPEAFF.

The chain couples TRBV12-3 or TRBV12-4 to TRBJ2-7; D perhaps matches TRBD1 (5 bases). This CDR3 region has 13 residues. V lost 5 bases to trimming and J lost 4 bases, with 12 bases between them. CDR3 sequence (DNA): TGTGCCAGCAGTCCTCCGGCAGGGTACGAGCAGTACTTC. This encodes CASSPPAGYEQYF.

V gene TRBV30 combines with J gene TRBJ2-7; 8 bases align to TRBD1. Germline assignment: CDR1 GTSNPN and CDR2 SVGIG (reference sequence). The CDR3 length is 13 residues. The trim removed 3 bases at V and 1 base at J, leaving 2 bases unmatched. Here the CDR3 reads CAWSGQGSYEQYF. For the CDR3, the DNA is TGTGCCTGGAGCGGACAGGGATCCTACGAGCAGTACTTC.

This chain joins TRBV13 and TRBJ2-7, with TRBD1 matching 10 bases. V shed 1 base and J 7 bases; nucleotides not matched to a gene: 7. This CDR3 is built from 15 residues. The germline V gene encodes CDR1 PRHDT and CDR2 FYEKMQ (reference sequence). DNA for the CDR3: TGTGCCAGCAGCTTAGCGGGACAGGGGCTTAGAGAGCAGTACTTC. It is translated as CASSLAGQGLREQYF.

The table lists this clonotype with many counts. The CDR3 region is CASSFAGAGTEAFF. CDR3 nucleotide sequence: TGTGCCAGCAGTTTCGCAGGGGCTGGAACTGAAGCTTTCTTT. V is TRBV12-3 or TRBV12-4 and J is TRBJ1-1; tentatively, D is TRBD1 (6 bases). V lost 3 bases and J lost 5, with 13 bases in between. This CDR3 spans 14 amino acids.

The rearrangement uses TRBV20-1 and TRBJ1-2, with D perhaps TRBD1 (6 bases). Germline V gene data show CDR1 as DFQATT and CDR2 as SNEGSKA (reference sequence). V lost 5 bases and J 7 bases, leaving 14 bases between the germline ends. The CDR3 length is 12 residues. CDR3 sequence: CSAYRDPPGYTF. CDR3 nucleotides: TGCAGTGCTTACAGGGATCCCCCTGGCTACACCTTC.

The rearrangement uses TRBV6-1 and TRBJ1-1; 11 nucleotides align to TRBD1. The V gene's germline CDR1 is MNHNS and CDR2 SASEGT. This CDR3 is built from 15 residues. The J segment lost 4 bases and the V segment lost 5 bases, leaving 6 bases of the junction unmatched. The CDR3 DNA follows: TGTGCCAGCAGTAAATATGGGACAGGGGGCACTGAAGCTTTCTTT. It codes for CASSKYGTGGTEAFF.